A single sample gave rise to the 14 T cell receptor beta chains below, sequenced in a study of shared clonotypes between healthy human individuals. The table came from immunoSEQ multiplex PCR; TCRdb's copy has only in-frame clones and leaves some out. The sample shows roughly 2.2 million clones, more than 80% of them seen only once. The sample comprised naive CD4+ T cells from PBMCs. Described subset: CD45RA+ positively selected. Source of these receptors: a man younger than 35 in good health. Some clones in this sample may be carry-over from other donors' samples.

This sequence joins TRBV25-1 and TRBJ2-1, with TRBD1 matching over 11 bases. Trimming removed 3 bases from V and 8 bases from J; junction bases left unmatched: 9. The CDR3 totals 16 residues. Per the germline V gene, CDR1 is MGHDK and CDR2 is SYGVNS. The CDR3 DNA is TGTGCCAGCAGTGACCCCGGGACAGGGGGAGTATATGAGCAGTTCTTC. This sequence encodes CASSDPGTGGVYEQFF.

The chain employs TRBV29-1 and TRBJ2-3; D perhaps matches TRBD1 (5 bases). CDR1 SQVTM and CDR2 ANQGSEA come from the germline V gene. This CDR3 contains 13 residues. V was shortened by 4 bases and J by 2 bases, with 10 bases between the two germline ends. The CDR3 loop is CSVAGHPTDTQYF. The DNA for the CDR3 is TGCAGCGTTGCAGGACACCCCACAGATACGCAGTATTTT.

V gene TRBV28 combines with J gene TRBJ2-2; 10 nucleotides agree with TRBD2. CDR1 is MDHEN and CDR2 is SYDVKM in the germline V gene. The CDR3 length is 20 residues. Germline trimming cut 5 bases from V and 0 bases from J; bases unmatched to any gene: 15. The CDR3 sequence: CASSPPRGSGRFSNTGELFF. The DNA for the CDR3 is TGTGCCAGCAGTCCGCCTCGGGGTAGCGGGAGGTTTTCGAACACCGGGGAGCTGTTTTTT.

In this sample, this clone turned up once. V and J are TRBV6-5 and TRBJ1-6; TRBD1 matches 8 bases. Unmatched junction bases numbered 6, after V lost 7 bases and J lost 7 bases. From germline, CDR1 is MNHEY and CDR2 SVGAGI. CDR3 size: 14 residues. The CDR3 loop is CASTTGTGNSPLHF. CDR3 DNA sequence: TGTGCCAGCACTACGGGGACAGGAAATTCACCCCTCCACTTT.

About this clone itself: Other DNA sequences in the same sample also yield this CDR3. The rearrangement joins TRBV5-1 to TRBJ1-4; D is possibly TRBD1 (6 bases). Germline CDR1 SGHRS, CDR2 YFSETQ. With 0 bases removed from V and 8 bases from J, the gap between germline ends came to 14 bases. The CDR3 length is 15 residues. The chain's CDR3 is CASSLAGDRGEKLFF. The DNA for the CDR3 is TGCGCCAGCAGCTTGGCAGGGGATAGAGGGGAAAAACTGTTTTTT.

The CDR3 loop is CASSVREDYEQFF. The CDR3 bases are TGTGCCAGCAGTGTTCGGGAGGACTATGAGCAGTTCTTC. V and J are TRBV2 and TRBJ2-1, with TRBD2 matching over 7 bases. Germline trimming cut 4 bases from V and 8 bases from J; bases unmatched to any gene: 5. The germline gives CDR1 SNHLY, CDR2 FYNNEI. This CDR3 has 13 residues.

This clone turned up a few times. V usage is TRBV9 and J usage is TRBJ1-1; 7 positions agree with TRBD1. CDR1 and CDR2 from the germline V gene are SGDLS and YYNGEE. The J segment lost 6 bases and the V segment lost 0 bases, leaving 5 bases of the junction unmatched. The CDR3 has 14 amino acids. CDR3 region: CASSVVGGRAEAFF. The CDR3 DNA is TGTGCCAGCAGCGTAGTAGGGGGCCGAGCTGAAGCTTTCTTT.

This clone was recorded once. V is TRBV18 and J is TRBJ2-6, with TRBD2 as a possible D gene (6 bases). The CDR3 covers 19 residues. Trimming stripped 3 bases from V and 0 bases from J, with 18 bases between. Germline CDR1 reads KGHSH; CDR2 reads LQKENI. The CDR3 DNA is TGTGCCAGCTCACCCTCTGGAGGGGCCCTACTCTCTGGGGCCAACGTCCTGACTTTC. This encodes CASSPSGGALLSGANVLTF.

This chain joins TRBV7-2 and TRBJ1-5, with no clear D. This CDR3 is built from 14 residues. The V and J ends lost 0 bases and 7 bases respectively, with 10 bases between them. Per germline, CDR1 SGHTA and CDR2 FQGNSA. The CDR3 region has the DNA TGTGCCAGCAGCTTAGCGAGAGCCGGCCAGCCCCAGCATTTT. Its protein product is CASSLARAGQPQHF.

V gene TRBV28 combines with J gene TRBJ2-3, with D tentatively TRBD2 (6 bases). The CDR3 has 19 residues. Germline CDR1 reads MDHEN; CDR2 reads SYDVKM. Trimming shortened V by 3 bases and J by 2 bases, and 24 bases separated the two germline ends. For the CDR3, the DNA is TGTGCCAGCAGTTTTTTCGGCTTTGGGGGGACCCTAACCACAGATACGCAGTATTTT. It specifies CASSFFGFGGTLTTDTQYF. The whole variable domain, filled in from reference TRBV28 and TRBJ2-3, reads DVKVTQSSRYLVKRTGEKVFLECVQDMDHENMFWYRQDPGLGLRLIYFSYDVKMKEKGDIPEGYSVSREKKERFSLILESASTNQTSMYLCASSFFGFGGTLTTDTQYFGPGTRLTVL.

This chain uses TRBV28 with TRBJ2-7, with TRBD2 matching over 11 bases. CDR1 and CDR2 (germline): MDHEN, SYDVKM. V was pared by 6 bases and J by 4 bases, with 8 bases of the junction left unmatched. The CDR3 contains 15 residues. CDR3 in DNA: TGTGCCAGCAGACTACCGGGACTAGCGGAATACGAGCAGTACTTC. It encodes CASRLPGLAEYEQYF.

The gene calls are TRBV7-8 and TRBJ2-7; maybe TRBD2 (5 bases). This CDR3 has 17 amino acids. The V end was cut by 5 bases, the J end by 6 bases, with 26 bases between. Germline loops: CDR1 SGHVS, CDR2 FQNEAQ. The CDR3 DNA reads TGTGCCAGCAGCCCCCCAAGCGGCCTGGGTTTGAAGGGCGAGCAGTACTTC. Amino acid sequence: CASSPPSGLGLKGEQYF.

V and J are TRBV7-3 and TRBJ2-1, with D unclear. Looked up from germline, CDR1 is SGHTA and CDR2 is FQGTGA. CDR3 size: 15 residues. Trimming cost V 1 base and J 0 bases, with 7 bases left between them. CDR3 sequence reads: CASSLNGRSYNEQFF. Written as DNA, the CDR3 is TGTGCCAGCAGCTTAAACGGGCGCTCCTACAATGAGCAGTTCTTC.

In its sample, this clone was seen a few times. The chain couples TRBV29-1 to TRBJ2-2, with D uncertain. This CDR3 has 14 amino acids. Deletions cut 4 bases from V and 2 bases from J, with 11 bases between. Looked up from germline, CDR1 is SQVTM and CDR2 is ANQGSEA. DNA for the CDR3: TGCAGCGTTGGCTGGCGCACCAACACCGGGGAGCTGTTTTTT. Encoded protein: CSVGWRTNTGELFF.